The rows below give T cell receptor beta chains drawn from one sample of a study of identical twins. Each CDR3 protein is one row after TCRdb ran MiXCR on the 5' RACE reads. The sample contains roughly 750,000 distinct CDR3 sequences, around 20% of which appear only once. The sample also formed part of further work on T cells expressing NK-cell markers.

Input material: PBMCs. The receptors derive from a woman between 18 and 29 years old in good health. Both conserved end residues are part of each CDR3. A clone size is listed for some rows: how often the clone was seen (once, few, many), or a class if it is expanded.

j_gene: TRBJ2-3; abundance: NA; v_gene: TRBV20-1; CDR3aa: CSASLSGVGTDTQYF
j_gene: TRBJ2-7; abundance: NA; v_gene: TRBV7-2; CDR3aa: CASMNSGNSYEQYF
j_gene: TRBJ2-3; abundance: NA; v_gene: TRBV5-1; CDR3aa: CASSLRHPEADTQYF
j_gene: TRBJ2-1; abundance: NA; v_gene: TRBV12-3/TRBV12-4; CDR3aa: CASSLVATANNEQFF
j_gene: TRBJ2-3; abundance: many; v_gene: TRBV5-1; CDR3aa: CASSSPPDTQYF
j_gene: TRBJ2-3; abundance: many; v_gene: TRBV4-2; CDR3aa: CASSQVGSGGVDTQYF
j_gene: TRBJ2-1; abundance: few; v_gene: TRBV20-1; CDR3aa: CSAIGGGTYNEQFF
j_gene: TRBJ2-3; abundance: few; v_gene: TRBV3-1; CDR3aa: CASSQRGASTDTQYF
j_gene: TRBJ2-3; abundance: NA; v_gene: TRBV9; CDR3aa: CASSVGDSTDTQYF
j_gene: TRBJ2-1; abundance: NA; v_gene: TRBV7-9; CDR3aa: CASTSEWETNEQFF
j_gene: TRBJ1-2; abundance: many; v_gene: TRBV6-1; CDR3aa: CASREIGQGHGYTF
j_gene: TRBJ2-1; abundance: few; v_gene: TRBV3-1; CDR3aa: CASSKEVAWGPGSEQFF
j_gene: TRBJ1-5; abundance: many; v_gene: TRBV6-4; CDR3aa: CASSDSSRDGRGNQPQHF
j_gene: TRBJ1-5; abundance: few; v_gene: TRBV12-3/TRBV12-4; CDR3aa: CASSLPFNQPQHF
j_gene: TRBJ2-5; abundance: NA; v_gene: TRBV7-2; CDR3aa: CASSVGTGETQYF
j_gene: TRBJ2-1; abundance: few; v_gene: TRBV10-3; CDR3aa: CAISGALGRSSYNEQFF
j_gene: TRBJ2-5; abundance: few; v_gene: TRBV7-9; CDR3aa: CASSPHITARQETQYF
j_gene: TRBJ2-1; abundance: NA; v_gene: TRBV15; CDR3aa: CATRAGGERAEQFF
j_gene: TRBJ1-2; abundance: NA; v_gene: TRBV5-6; CDR3aa: CASSLSPGTGVHGYTF
j_gene: TRBJ2-1; abundance: few; v_gene: TRBV7-2; CDR3aa: CASSFIGTQINEQFF
j_gene: TRBJ2-5; abundance: NA; v_gene: TRBV20-1; CDR3aa: CSATVLGTQYF
j_gene: TRBJ2-1; abundance: many; v_gene: TRBV20-1; CDR3aa: CSASTLAGGNNEQFF
j_gene: TRBJ2-3; abundance: few; v_gene: TRBV20-1; CDR3aa: CSARIIAGGNTDTQYF
j_gene: TRBJ2-5; abundance: NA; v_gene: TRBV5-1; CDR3aa: CASSLFNPGGGETQYF
j_gene: TRBJ1-4; abundance: NA; v_gene: TRBV5-1; CDR3aa: CASSFQEREKLFF
j_gene: TRBJ1-1; abundance: NA; v_gene: TRBV3-1; CDR3aa: CASSQSGTSTAFF
j_gene: TRBJ2-3; abundance: NA; v_gene: TRBV15; CDR3aa: CATSRERGAGVADTQYF
j_gene: TRBJ2-3; abundance: many; v_gene: TRBV29-1; CDR3aa: CSVGTRTTDTQYF
j_gene: TRBJ2-1; abundance: few; v_gene: TRBV15; CDR3aa: CATSRTGLASGRGDSYNEQFF
j_gene: TRBJ1-1; abundance: NA; v_gene: TRBV2; CDR3aa: CASTLEGLHTEAFF
j_gene: TRBJ2-1; abundance: few; v_gene: TRBV11-2; CDR3aa: CASSRGTSGETLSPWDEQFF
j_gene: TRBJ1-1; abundance: few; v_gene: TRBV20-1; CDR3aa: CSARDTSLGAFF
j_gene: TRBJ2-7; abundance: NA; v_gene: TRBV27; CDR3aa: CASSPAFGQYEQYF
j_gene: TRBJ2-4; abundance: many; v_gene: TRBV28; CDR3aa: CASSPTTPGHQYF
j_gene: TRBJ2-1; abundance: few; v_gene: TRBV6-1; CDR3aa: CASSSGQGPSDNEQFF
j_gene: TRBJ2-3; abundance: many; v_gene: TRBV27; CDR3aa: CASIPFWGGGRDTQYF
j_gene: TRBJ1-2; abundance: NA; v_gene: TRBV3-1; CDR3aa: CASSQGVEVGYTF
j_gene: TRBJ2-5; abundance: NA; v_gene: TRBV4-3; CDR3aa: CASSQVIGPLGGTQYF
j_gene: TRBJ2-4; abundance: few; v_gene: TRBV20-1; CDR3aa: CSAREHGSFKNIQYF
j_gene: TRBJ2-7; abundance: NA; v_gene: TRBV18; CDR3aa: CASSPPVTSGRARDEQYF
j_gene: TRBJ1-2; abundance: NA; v_gene: TRBV6-2/TRBV6-3; CDR3aa: CASSYPTGYTF
j_gene: TRBJ1-1; abundance: few; v_gene: TRBV15; CDR3aa: CATSRAVGQGDTEAFF
j_gene: TRBJ2-1; abundance: few; v_gene: TRBV15; CDR3aa: CATMETSDSQFF
j_gene: TRBJ2-3; abundance: many; v_gene: TRBV20-1; CDR3aa: CSARGYRSGPDTQYF
j_gene: TRBJ1-1; abundance: NA; v_gene: TRBV6-5; CDR3aa: CASSSYGTGAFF
j_gene: TRBJ2-7; abundance: NA; v_gene: TRBV9; CDR3aa: CASAPGGRVYEQYF
j_gene: TRBJ2-7; abundance: NA; v_gene: TRBV20-1; CDR3aa: CSAQTGSWSPLNSYEQYF
j_gene: TRBJ1-2; abundance: many; v_gene: TRBV7-2; CDR3aa: CASSLSPDRVIYGYTF
j_gene: TRBJ1-2; abundance: many; v_gene: TRBV7-9; CDR3aa: CASSDPFGLNYGYTF
j_gene: TRBJ1-2; abundance: few; v_gene: TRBV29-1; CDR3aa: CSANTAWGEGYTF
j_gene: TRBJ1-5; abundance: NA; v_gene: TRBV6-1; CDR3aa: CASSDRGVGQPQHF